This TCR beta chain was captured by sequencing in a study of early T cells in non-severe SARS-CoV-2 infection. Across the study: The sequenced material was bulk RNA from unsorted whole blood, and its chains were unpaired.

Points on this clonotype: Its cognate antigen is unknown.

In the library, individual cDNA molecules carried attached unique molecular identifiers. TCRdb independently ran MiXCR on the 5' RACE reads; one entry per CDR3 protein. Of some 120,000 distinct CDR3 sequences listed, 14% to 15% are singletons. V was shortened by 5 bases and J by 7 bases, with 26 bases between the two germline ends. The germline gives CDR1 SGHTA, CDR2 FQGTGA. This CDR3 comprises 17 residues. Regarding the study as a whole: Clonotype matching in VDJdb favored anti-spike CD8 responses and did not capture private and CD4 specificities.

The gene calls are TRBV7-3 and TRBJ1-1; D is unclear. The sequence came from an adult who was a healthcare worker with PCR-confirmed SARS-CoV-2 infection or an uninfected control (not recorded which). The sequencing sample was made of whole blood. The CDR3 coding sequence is TGTGCCAGCAGCCGACTCCTACGTTCGGAGATCCATTATGAAGCTTTCTTT. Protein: CASSRLLRSEIHYEAFF.